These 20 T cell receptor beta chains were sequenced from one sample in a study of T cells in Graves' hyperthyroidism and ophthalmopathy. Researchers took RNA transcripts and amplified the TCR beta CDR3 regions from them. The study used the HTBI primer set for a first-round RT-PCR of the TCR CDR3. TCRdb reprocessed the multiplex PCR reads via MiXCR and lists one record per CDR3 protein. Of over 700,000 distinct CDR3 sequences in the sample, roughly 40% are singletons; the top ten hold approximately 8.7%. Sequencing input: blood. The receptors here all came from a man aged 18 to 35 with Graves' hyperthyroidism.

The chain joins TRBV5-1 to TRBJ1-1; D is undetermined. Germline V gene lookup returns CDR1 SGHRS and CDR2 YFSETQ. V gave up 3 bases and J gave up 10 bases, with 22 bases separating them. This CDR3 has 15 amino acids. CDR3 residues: CASSSNDRPADGAFF. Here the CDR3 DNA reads TGCGCCAGCAGCTCAAACGACCGGCCCGCTGATGGAGCTTTCTTT. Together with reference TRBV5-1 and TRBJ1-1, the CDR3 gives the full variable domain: KAGVTQTPRYLIKTRGQQVTLSCSPISGHRSVSWYQQTPGQGLQFLFEYFSETQRNKGNFPGRFSGRQFSNSRSEMNVSTLELGDSALYLCASSSNDRPADGAFFGQGTRLTVV.

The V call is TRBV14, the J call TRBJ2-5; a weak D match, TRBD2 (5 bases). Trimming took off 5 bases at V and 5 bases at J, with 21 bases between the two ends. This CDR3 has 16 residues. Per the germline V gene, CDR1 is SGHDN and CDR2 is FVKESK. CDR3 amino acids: CASSAWIHTEVETQYF. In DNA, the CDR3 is TGTGCCAGCAGCGCCTGGATACACACGGAGGTTGAGACCCAGTACTTC.

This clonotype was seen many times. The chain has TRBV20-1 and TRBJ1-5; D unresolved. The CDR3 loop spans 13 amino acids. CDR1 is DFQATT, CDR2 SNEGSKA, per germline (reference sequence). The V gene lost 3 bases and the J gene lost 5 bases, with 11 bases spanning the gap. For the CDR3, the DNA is TGCAGTGCTAGGCAAATGGCCCATCAGCCCCAGCATTTT. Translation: CSARQMAHQPQHF.

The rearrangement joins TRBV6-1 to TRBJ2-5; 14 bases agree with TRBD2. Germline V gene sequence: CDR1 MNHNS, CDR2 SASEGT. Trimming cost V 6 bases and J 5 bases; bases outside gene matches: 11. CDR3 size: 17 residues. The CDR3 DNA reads TGTGCCAGCAGCGAGGGACTAGCGGGGGTCACCGGGGAGACCCAGTACTTC. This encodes CASSEGLAGVTGETQYF.

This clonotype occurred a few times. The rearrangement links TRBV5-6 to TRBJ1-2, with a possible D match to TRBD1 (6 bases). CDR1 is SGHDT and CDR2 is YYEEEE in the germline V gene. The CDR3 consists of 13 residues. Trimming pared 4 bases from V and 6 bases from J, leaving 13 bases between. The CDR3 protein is CASSTSGGDGYTF. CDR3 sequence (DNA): TGTGCCAGCAGCACCTCCGGGGGCGATGGCTACACCTTC.

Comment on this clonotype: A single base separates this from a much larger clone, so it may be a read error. The CDR3 DNA is TGTGCCATCAGTGAGCCAGCCGGAGGAAGGAACGAGCAGTACTTC. Its protein product is CAISEPAGGRNEQYF. The V gene is TRBV10-3, the J gene TRBJ2-7, with a tentative D call TRBD2 (5 bases). V was clipped by 2 bases and J by 5 bases, with 16 bases between them. Germline CDR1 is ENHRY and CDR2 is SYGVKD. The CDR3 totals 15 residues.

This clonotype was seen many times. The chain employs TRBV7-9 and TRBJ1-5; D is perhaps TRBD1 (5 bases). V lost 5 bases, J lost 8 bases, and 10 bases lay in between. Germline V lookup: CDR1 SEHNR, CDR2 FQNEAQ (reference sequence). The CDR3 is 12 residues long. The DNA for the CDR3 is TGTGCCAGCAGCCGCCAAGGGGAGCCCCAGCATTTT. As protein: CASSRQGEPQHF.

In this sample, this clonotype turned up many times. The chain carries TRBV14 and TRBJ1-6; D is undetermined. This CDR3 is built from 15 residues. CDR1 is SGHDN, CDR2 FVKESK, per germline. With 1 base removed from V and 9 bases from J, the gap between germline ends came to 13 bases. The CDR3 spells CASSQVARVGSPLHF. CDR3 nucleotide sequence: TGTGCCAGCAGCCAAGTCGCTCGGGTGGGTTCACCCCTCCACTTT. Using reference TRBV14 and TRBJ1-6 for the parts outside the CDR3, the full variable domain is EAGVTQFPSHSVIEKGQTVTLRCDPISGHDNLYWYRRVMGKEIKFLLHFVKESKQDESGMPNNRFLAERTGGTYSTLKVQPAELEDSGVYFCASSQVARVGSPLHFGNGTRLTVT.

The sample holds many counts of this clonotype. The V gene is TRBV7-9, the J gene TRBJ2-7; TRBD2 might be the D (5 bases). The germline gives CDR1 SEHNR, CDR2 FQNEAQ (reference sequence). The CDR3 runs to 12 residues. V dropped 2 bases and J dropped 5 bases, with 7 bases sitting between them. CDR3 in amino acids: CASSLTADEQYF. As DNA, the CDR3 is TGTGCCAGCAGCTTAACAGCGGACGAGCAGTACTTC.

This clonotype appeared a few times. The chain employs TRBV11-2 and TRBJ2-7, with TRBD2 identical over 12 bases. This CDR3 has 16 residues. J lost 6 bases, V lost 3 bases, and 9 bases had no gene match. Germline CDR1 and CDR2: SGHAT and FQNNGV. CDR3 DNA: TGTGCCAGCAGCTTCCGTACTAGCGGGGGGCCTCTCGAGCAGTACTTC. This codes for CASSFRTSGGPLEQYF.

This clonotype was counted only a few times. CDR3 amino acids: CASSQQPGLREKLFF. In DNA, the CDR3 is TGTGCCAGCAGCCAACAGCCGGGACTGCGAGAAAAACTGTTTTTT. V gene TRBV7-6 combines with J gene TRBJ1-4; possibly TRBD1 for D (5 bases). The germline gives CDR1 SGHVS, CDR2 FNYEAQ. CDR3 length: 15 amino acids. The V and J ends lost 5 bases and 8 bases respectively, with 18 bases between them.

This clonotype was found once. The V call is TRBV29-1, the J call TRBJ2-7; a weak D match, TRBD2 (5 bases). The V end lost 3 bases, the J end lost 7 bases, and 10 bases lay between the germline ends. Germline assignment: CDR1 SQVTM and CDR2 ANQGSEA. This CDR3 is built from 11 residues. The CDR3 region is CSVERRGEQYF. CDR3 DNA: TGCAGCGTTGAGAGGAGAGGGGAGCAGTACTTC.

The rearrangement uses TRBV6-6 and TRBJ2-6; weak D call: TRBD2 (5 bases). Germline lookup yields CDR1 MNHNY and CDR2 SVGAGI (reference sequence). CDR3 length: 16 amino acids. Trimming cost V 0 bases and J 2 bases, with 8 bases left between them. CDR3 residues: CASSYSRGPGANVLTF. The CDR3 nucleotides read TGTGCCAGCAGTTACTCGAGAGGGCCTGGGGCCAACGTCCTGACTTTC.

CDR3 amino acids: CASSLTGRRWGTEAFF. The CDR3 region has the DNA TGTGCCAGCAGCTTAACAGGGAGGAGGTGGGGCACTGAAGCTTTCTTT. The chain couples TRBV7-3 to TRBJ1-1; D gene uncertain. Trimming removed 0 bases at V and 4 bases at J, with 15 bases between. CDR1 and CDR2 from the germline V gene are SGHTA and FQGTGA. This CDR3 spans 16 amino acids.

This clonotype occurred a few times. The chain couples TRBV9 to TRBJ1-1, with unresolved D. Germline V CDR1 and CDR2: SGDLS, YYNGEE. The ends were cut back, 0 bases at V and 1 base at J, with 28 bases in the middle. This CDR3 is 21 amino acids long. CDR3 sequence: CASSVESGLMAIGRPNTEAFF. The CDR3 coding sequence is TGTGCCAGCAGCGTAGAATCAGGACTAATGGCTATCGGGCGGCCGAACACTGAAGCTTTCTTT.

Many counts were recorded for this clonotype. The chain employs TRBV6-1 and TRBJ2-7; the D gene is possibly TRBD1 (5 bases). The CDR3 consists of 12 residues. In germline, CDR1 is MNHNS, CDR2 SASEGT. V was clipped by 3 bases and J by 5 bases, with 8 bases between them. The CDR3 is CASSDREHEQYF. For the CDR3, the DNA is TGTGCCAGCAGTGACAGGGAACACGAGCAGTACTTC.

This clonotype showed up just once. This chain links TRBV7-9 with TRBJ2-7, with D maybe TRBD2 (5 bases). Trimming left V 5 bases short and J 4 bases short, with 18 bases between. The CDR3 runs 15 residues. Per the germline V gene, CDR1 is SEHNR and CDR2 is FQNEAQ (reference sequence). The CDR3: CASSHGLANRYEQYF. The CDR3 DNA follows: TGTGCCAGCAGCCACGGGCTAGCTAATCGGTACGAGCAGTACTTC.

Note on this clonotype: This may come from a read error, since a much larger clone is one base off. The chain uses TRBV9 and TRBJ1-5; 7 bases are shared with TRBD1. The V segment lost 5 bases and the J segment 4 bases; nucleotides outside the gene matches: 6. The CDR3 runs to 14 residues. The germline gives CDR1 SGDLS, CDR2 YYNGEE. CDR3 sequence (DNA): TGTGCCAGCAGATCCGGGACAGCTAATCAGCCCCAGCATTTT. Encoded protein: CASRSGTANQPQHF.

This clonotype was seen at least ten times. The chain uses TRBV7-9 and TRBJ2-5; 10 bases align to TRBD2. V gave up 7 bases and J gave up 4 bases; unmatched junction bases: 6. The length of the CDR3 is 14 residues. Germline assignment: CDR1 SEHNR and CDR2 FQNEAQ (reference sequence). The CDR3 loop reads CASNEAGGPETQYF. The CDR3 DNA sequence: TGTGCCAGCAACGAAGCGGGAGGGCCAGAGACCCAGTACTTC.

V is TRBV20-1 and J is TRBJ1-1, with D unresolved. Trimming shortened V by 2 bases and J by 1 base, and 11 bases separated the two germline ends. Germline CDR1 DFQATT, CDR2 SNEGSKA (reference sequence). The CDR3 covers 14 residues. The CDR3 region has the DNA TGCAGTGCTAGAAGGGAGGCCGGGAACACTGAAGCTTTCTTT. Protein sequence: CSARREAGNTEAFF.